The clone carrying this T cell receptor (beta chain) has more than one count but fewer than ten. Its antigen remains unidentified. V gave up 2 bases and J gave up 2 bases; unmatched junction bases: 14. CDR3 length: 18 residues. Germline V CDR1 and CDR2: MNHGY, SAAAGT. The source of the sample is a study of T cells in localized non-small cell lung cancer. Regarding the study as a whole: Heterogeneity cannot be ruled out, as sequencing used one tumor region only.

Here immunoSEQ multiplex PCR was the method, and the copy in TCRdb shows in-frame clones only, minus some. Of more than 2,000 clones listed, about 23% are singletons. This rearrangement joins TRBV6-8 to TRBJ2-5, with 7 bases lining up with TRBD1. The sequence was collected from a woman aged 40-70 years with stage I lung adenocarcinoma. Here the sequenced sample was lung tumor tissue, taken before any cancer treatment. The CDR3 nucleotides read TGTGCCAGCAGTTACGTGCTCCAAGGGACAGCTTCACAAGAGACCCAGTACTTC. The encoded protein is CASSYVLQGTASQETQYF.